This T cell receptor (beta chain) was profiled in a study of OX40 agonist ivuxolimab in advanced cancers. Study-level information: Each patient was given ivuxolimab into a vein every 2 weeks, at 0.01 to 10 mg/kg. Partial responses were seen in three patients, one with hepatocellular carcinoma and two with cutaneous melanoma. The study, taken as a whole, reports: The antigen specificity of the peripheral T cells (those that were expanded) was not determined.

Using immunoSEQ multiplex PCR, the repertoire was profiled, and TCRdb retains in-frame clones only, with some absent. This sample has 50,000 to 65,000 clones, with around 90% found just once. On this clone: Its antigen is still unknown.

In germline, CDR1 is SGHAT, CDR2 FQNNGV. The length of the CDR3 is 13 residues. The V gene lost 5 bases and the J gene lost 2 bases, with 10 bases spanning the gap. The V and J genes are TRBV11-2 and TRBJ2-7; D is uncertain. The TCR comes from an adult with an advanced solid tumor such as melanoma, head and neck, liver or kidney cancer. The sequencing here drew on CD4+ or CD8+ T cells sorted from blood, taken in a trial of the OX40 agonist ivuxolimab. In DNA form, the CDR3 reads TGTGCCAGCAGCCTGGTGGGTACCTACGAGCAGTACTTC. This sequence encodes CASSLVGTYEQYF.